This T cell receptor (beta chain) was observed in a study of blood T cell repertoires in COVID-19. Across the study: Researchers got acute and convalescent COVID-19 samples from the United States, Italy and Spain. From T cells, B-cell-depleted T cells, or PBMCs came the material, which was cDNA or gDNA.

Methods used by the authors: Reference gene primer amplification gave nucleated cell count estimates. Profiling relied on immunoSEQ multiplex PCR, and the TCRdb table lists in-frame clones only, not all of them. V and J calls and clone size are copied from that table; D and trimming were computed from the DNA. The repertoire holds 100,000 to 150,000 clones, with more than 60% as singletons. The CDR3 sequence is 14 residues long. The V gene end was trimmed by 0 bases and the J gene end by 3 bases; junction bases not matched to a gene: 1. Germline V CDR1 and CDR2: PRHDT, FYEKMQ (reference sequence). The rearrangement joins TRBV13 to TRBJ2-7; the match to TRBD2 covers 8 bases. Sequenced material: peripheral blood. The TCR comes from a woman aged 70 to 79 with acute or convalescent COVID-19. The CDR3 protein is CASSLGAGGYEQYF. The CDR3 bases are TGTGCCAGCAGCTTAGGCGCGGGGGGCTACGAGCAGTACTTC. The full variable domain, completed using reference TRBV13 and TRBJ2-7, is AAGVIQSPRHLIKEKRETATLKCYPIPRHDTVYWYQQGPGQDPQFLISFYEKMQSDKGSIPDRFSAQQFSDYHSELNMSSLELGDSALYFCASSLGAGGYEQYFGPGTRLTVT.